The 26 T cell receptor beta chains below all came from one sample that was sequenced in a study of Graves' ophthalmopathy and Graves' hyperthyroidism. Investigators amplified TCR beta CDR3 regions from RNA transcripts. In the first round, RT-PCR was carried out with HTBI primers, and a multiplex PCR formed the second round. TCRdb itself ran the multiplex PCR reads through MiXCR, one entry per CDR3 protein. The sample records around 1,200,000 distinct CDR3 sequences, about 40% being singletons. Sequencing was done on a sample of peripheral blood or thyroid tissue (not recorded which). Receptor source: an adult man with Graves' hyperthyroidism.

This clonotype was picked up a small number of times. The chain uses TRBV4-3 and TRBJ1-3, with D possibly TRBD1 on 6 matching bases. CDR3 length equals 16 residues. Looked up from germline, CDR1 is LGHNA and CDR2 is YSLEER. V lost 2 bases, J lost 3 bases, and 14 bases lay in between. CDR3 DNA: TGCGCCAGCAGCCAAAACCTCGGACAGAATGGAAACACCATATATTTT. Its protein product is CASSQNLGQNGNTIYF.

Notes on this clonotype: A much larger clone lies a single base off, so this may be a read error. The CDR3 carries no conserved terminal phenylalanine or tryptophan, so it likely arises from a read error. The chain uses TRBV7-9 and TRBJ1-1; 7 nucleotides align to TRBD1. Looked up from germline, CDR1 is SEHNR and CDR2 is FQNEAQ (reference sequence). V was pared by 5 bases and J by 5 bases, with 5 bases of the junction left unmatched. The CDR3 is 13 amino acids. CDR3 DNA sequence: TGTGCCAGCAGCCTCGGGGACAGTACTGAAGCTTTCCTT. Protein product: CASSLGDSTEAFL.

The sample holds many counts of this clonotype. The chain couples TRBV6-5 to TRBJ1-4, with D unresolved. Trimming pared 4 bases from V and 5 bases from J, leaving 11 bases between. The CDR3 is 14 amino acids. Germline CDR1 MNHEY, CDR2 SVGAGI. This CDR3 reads CASSSHSSNEKLFF. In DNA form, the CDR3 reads TGTGCCAGCAGTTCACACTCCTCAAATGAAAAACTGTTTTTT.

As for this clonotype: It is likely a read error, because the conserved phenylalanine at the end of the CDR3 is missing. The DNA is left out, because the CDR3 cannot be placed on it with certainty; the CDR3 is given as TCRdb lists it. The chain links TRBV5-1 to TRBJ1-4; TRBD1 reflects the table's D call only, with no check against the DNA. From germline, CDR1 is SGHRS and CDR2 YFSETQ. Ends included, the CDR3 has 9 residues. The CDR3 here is CASSPKGAG.

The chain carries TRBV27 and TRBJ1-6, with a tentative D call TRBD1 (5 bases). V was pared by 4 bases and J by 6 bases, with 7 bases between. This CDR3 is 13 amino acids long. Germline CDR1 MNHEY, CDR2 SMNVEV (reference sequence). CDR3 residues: CASSWGLNSPLHF. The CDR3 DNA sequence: TGTGCCAGCAGTTGGGGCCTTAATTCACCCCTCCACTTT.

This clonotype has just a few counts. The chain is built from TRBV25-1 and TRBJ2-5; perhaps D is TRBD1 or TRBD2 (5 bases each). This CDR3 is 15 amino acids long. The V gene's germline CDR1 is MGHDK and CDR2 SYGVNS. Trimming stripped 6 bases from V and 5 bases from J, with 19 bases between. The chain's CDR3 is CASSEERAGTETQYF. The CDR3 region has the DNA TGTGCCAGCAGCGAAGAAAGGGCAGGGACCGAGACCCAGTACTTC.

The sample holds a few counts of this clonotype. CDR3 region: CASSFSVEKLFF. DNA of the CDR3: TGTGCCAGCAGCTTTTCTGTTGAAAAACTGTTTTTT. V is TRBV7-9 and J is TRBJ1-4; unclear D gene. Deletions cut 3 bases from V and 7 bases from J, with 6 bases between. Germline lookup yields CDR1 SEHNR and CDR2 FQNEAQ (reference sequence). This CDR3 has 12 residues. The variable domain in full, completed from reference TRBV7-9 and TRBJ1-4, reads DTGVSQNPRHKITKRGQNVTFRCDPISEHNRLYWYRQTLGQGPEFLTYFQNEAQLEKSRLLSDRFSAERPKGSFSTLEIQRTEQGDSAMYLCASSFSVEKLFFGSGTQLSVL.

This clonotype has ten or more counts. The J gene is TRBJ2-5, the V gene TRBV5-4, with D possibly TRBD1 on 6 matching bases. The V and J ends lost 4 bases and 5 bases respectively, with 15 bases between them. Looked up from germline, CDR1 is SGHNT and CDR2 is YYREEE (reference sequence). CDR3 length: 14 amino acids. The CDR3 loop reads CASSLYRAGETQYF. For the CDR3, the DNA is TGTGCCAGCAGCCTTTACAGGGCTGGTGAGACCCAGTACTTC.

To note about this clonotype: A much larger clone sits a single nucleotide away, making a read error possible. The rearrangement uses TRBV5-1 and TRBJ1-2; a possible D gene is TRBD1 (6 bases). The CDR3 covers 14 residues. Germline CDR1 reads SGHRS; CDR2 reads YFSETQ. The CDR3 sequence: CAGSLEQGFYGYTF. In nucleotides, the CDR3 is TGCGCCGGCAGCTTGGAACAGGGATTCTATGGCTACACCTTC.

The CDR3, as DNA: TGTGCCAGTAGTATAGTACAGCGATACACTGAAGCTTTCTTT. Amino acid sequence: CASSIVQRYTEAFF. V and J are TRBV19 and TRBJ1-1; D call uncertain. This CDR3 is built from 14 residues. V dropped 1 base and J dropped 3 bases, with 9 bases sitting between them. CDR1 is LNHDA and CDR2 is SQIVND in the germline V gene (reference sequence).

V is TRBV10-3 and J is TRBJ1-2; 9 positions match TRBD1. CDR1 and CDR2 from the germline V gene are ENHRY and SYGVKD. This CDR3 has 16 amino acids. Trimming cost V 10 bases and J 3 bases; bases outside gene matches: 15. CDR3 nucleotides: TGTGCCACCGTAGAGACAGGGGGAGGGCGGGACTATGGCTACACCTTC. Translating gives CATVETGGGRDYGYTF.

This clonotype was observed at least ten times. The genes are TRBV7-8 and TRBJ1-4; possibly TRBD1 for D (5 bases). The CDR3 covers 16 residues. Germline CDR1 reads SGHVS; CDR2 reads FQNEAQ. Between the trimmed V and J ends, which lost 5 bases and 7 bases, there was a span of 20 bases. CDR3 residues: CASSRTGGEIGEKLFF. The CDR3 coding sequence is TGTGCCAGCAGCCGCACGGGGGGAGAAATCGGTGAAAAACTGTTTTTT. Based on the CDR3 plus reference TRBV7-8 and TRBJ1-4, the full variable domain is GAGVSQSPRYKVAKRGQDVALRCDPISGHVSLFWYQQALGQGPEFLTYFQNEAQLDKSGLPSDRFFAERPEGSVSTLKIQRTQQEDSAVYLCASSRTGGEIGEKLFFGSGTQLSVL.

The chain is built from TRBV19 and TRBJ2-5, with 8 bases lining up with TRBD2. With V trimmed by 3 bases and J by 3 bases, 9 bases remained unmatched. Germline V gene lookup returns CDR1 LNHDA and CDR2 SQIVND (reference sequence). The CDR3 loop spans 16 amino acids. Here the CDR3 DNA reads TGTGCCAGTAGTATTGCGGGAGGCGATGGGAAAGAGACCCAGTACTTC. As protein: CASSIAGGDGKETQYF.

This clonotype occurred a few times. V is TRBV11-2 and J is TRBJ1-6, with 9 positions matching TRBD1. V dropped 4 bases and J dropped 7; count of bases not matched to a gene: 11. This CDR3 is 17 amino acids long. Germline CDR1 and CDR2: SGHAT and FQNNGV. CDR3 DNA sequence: TGTGCCAGCAGCTCCGGGACAGGGTCGGTTGTAAATTCACCCCTCCACTTT. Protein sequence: CASSSGTGSVVNSPLHF. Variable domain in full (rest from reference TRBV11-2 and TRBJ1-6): EAGVAQSPRYKIIEKRQSVAFWCNPISGHATLYWYQQILGQGPKLLIQFQNNGVVDDSQLPKDRFSAERLKGVDSTLKIQPAKLEDSAVYLCASSSGTGSVVNSPLHFGNGTRLTVT.

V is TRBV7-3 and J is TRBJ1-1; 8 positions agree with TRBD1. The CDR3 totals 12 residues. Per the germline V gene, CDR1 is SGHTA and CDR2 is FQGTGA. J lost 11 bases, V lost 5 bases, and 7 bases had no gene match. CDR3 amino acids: CASSPQQGVAFF. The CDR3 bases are TGTGCCAGCAGCCCCCAACAGGGGGTGGCTTTCTTT.

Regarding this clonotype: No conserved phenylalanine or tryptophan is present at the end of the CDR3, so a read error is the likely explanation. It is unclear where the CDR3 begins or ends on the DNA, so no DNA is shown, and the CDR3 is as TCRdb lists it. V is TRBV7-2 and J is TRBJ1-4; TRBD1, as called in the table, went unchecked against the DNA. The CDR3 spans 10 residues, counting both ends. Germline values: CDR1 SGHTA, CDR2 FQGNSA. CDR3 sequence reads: CASSYELGDY.

In nucleotides, the CDR3 is TGTGCCATCAGCGGGAGCTCTGGAAACACCATATATTTT. It codes for CAISGSSGNTIYF. The chain uses TRBV10-3 and TRBJ1-3; D not resolved. The CDR3 extends over 13 amino acids. V was pared by 6 bases and J by 0 bases, with 6 bases between. Germline CDR1 ENHRY, CDR2 SYGVKD.

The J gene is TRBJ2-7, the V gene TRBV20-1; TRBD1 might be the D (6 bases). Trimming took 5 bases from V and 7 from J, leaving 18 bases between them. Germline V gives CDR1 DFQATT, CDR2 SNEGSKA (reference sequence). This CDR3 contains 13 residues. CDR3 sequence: CSAADSPLWEQYF. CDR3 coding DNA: TGCAGTGCTGCGGACAGTCCGCTTTGGGAGCAGTACTTC.

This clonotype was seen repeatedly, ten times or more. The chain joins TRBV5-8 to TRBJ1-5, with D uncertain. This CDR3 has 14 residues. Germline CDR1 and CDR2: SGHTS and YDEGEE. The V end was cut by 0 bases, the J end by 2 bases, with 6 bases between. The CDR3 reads CASSLVPGNQPQHF. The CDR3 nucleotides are TGTGCCAGCAGCTTGGTTCCAGGCAATCAGCCCCAGCATTTT.

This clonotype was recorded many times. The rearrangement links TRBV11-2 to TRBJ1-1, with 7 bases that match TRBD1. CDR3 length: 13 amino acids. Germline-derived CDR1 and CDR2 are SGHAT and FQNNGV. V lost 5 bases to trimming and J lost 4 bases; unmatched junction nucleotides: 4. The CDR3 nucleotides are TGTGCCAGCAGCACGAACAGGGGCACTGAAGCTTTCTTT. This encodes CASSTNRGTEAFF.

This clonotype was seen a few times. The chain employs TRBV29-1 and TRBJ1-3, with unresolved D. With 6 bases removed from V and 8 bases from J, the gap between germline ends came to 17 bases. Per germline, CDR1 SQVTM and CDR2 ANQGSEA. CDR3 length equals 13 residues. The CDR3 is CSVGTRNGYTIYF. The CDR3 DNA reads TGCAGCGTCGGAACCCGCAATGGCTACACCATATATTTT.

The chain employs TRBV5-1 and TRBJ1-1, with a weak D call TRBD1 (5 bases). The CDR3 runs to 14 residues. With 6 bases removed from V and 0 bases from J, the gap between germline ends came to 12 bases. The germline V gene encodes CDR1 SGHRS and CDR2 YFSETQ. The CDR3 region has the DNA TGCGCCAGCACCATCGGAGGGGTGAACACTGAAGCTTTCTTT. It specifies CASTIGGVNTEAFF.

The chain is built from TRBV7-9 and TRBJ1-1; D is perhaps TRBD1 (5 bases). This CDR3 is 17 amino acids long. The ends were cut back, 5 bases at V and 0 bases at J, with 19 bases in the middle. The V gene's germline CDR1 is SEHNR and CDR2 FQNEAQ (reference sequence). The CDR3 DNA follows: TGTGCCAGCAGCCAAGATGTTGTGGGGACTTTGAACACTGAAGCTTTCTTT. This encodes CASSQDVVGTLNTEAFF.

Written as DNA, the CDR3 is TGTGCTAGTATTGACAGGGGTCCAGAGCAGTACTTC. Translated: CASIDRGPEQYF. The chain carries TRBV10-3 and TRBJ2-7, with 8 bases aligning to TRBD1. In germline, CDR1 is ENHRY, CDR2 SYGVKD. The CDR3 sequence is 12 residues long.

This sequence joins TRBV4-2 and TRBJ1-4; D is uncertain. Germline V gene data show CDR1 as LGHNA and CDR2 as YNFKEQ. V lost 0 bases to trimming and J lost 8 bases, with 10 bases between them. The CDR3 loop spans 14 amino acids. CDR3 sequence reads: CASSQDPQGEKLFF. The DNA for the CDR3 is TGTGCCAGCAGCCAAGATCCCCAAGGAGAAAAACTGTTTTTT.

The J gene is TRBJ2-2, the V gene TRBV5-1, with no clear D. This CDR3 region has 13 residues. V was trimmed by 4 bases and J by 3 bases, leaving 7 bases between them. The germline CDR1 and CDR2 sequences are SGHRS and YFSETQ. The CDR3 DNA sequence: TGCGCCAGCAGCGTGGCACACACCGGGGAGCTGTTTTTT. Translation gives CASSVAHTGELFF.